This T cell receptor beta chain was observed in a study of CD8 T cells in ankylosing spondylitis. Molecular-barcoded quantitative 5'-RACE produced these TCR beta libraries. One entry per CDR3 protein results from TCRdb running MiXCR on the 5' RACE reads. The sample holds 150,000 to 200,000 distinct CDR3 sequences, 11% seen once. CDR3 length: 15 residues. V was pared by 6 bases and J by 4 bases, with 18 bases between. Germline assignment: CDR1 MNHEY and CDR2 SMNVEV (reference sequence). Study-level results: Blood of patients with ankylosing spondylitis appeared to be characterized by a TCR beta motif of several highly homologous variants. Significant enrichment of disease-linked clones was reportedly seen in matched ankylosing spondylitis synovial fluid.

This clonotype was recorded many times. Its antigen remains unidentified. Sequencing was done on a sample of blood, either unsorted or a sorted T cell fraction (not recorded which). This rearrangement joins TRBV27 to TRBJ1-1, with D possibly matching TRBD1 (5 bases). The origin of this receptor is a male donor with ankylosing spondylitis or in good health (not recorded which). This chain's CDR3 is CASRVGAILGTEAFF. The CDR3 region has the DNA TGTGCCAGCAGGGTCGGGGCGATTTTGGGCACTGAAGCTTTCTTT.